Each of the 32 T cell receptor beta chains below was sequenced from the same sample in a study of Graves' ophthalmopathy and Graves' hyperthyroidism. The study amplified TCR beta CDR3 regions using RNA transcripts. A first-round RT-PCR used HTBI primers, followed by a second-round multiplex PCR. TCRdb passed the multiplex PCR reads through MiXCR, listing each CDR3 protein once. Of about 500,000 distinct CDR3 sequences in the sample, less than 40% are singletons; the top ten hold roughly 4%. The source material was peripheral blood or thyroid tissue (not recorded which). Receptor source: an adult man with Graves' hyperthyroidism.

The chain combines TRBV5-1 with TRBJ1-5; D gene ambiguous. The CDR3 covers 16 residues. Germline CDR1 is SGHRS and CDR2 is YFSETQ. V lost 0 bases and J 11 bases, leaving 21 bases between the germline ends. CDR3 protein: CASSLASDSEQETQHF. CDR3 coding DNA: TGCGCCAGCAGCTTGGCGTCGGACTCTGAGCAAGAGACCCAGCATTTT.

V usage is TRBV7-3 and J usage is TRBJ2-2, with TRBD2 matching 9 bases. The junction had 6 bases not matched to a gene; V was cut back by 1 base and J by 6 bases. Germline CDR1 and CDR2: SGHTA and FQGTGA. The CDR3 sequence is 16 residues long. CDR3 sequence reads: CASSLMGAGGPGELFF. In DNA, the CDR3 is TGTGCCAGCAGCTTAATGGGAGCGGGGGGTCCCGGGGAGCTGTTTTTT. Variable domain in full (rest from reference TRBV7-3 and TRBJ2-2): GAGVSQTPSNKVTEKGKYVELRCDPISGHTALYWYRQSLGQGPEFLIYFQGTGAADDSGLPNDRFFAVRPEGSVSTLKIQRTERGDSAVYLCASSLMGAGGPGELFFGEGSRLTVL.

V usage is TRBV9 and J usage is TRBJ2-7; D is undetermined. V lost 3 bases and J 1 base, leaving 11 bases between the germline ends. The CDR3 has 14 amino acids. Germline V gene data show CDR1 as SGDLS and CDR2 as YYNGEE. The CDR3 region is CASSADQESYEQYF. CDR3 DNA sequence: TGTGCCAGCAGCGCCGATCAGGAATCCTACGAGCAGTACTTC.

Many counts were recorded for this clonotype. The rearrangement uses TRBV12-3 or TRBV12-4 and TRBJ2-7, with TRBD1 identical over 9 bases. Germline trimming cut 5 bases from V and 0 bases from J; bases unmatched to any gene: 5. CDR3 length: 15 amino acids. The CDR3 coding sequence is TGTGCCAGCAGTGCTGACAGGGGGAGCTCCTACGAGCAGTACTTC. It yields the protein CASSADRGSSYEQYF.

This clonotype was picked up many times. The chain combines TRBV13 with TRBJ1-5; a weak D match, TRBD1 (5 bases). This CDR3 comprises 14 residues. The germline gives CDR1 PRHDT, CDR2 FYEKMQ (reference sequence). Trimming took 0 bases from V and 7 from J, leaving 10 bases between them. The CDR3 sequence: CASSLGVEGQPQHF. The CDR3 region has the DNA TGTGCCAGCAGCTTAGGGGTGGAGGGGCAGCCCCAGCATTTT.

This clonotype was seen ten or more times. The chain carries TRBV6-5 and TRBJ2-6, with TRBD1 matching 8 bases. Germline CDR1 is MNHEY and CDR2 is SVGAGI. CDR3 length: 15 residues. The ends lost 4 bases at V and 4 bases at J; junction bases unmatched: 3. The CDR3 sequence is CASSLQGVGANVLTF. The CDR3 DNA reads as TGTGCCAGCAGTTTACAGGGGGTAGGGGCCAACGTCCTGACTTTC.

The V and J genes are TRBV9 and TRBJ2-2, with 10 bases lining up with TRBD2. The ends lost 7 bases at V and 6 bases at J; junction bases unmatched: 6. The CDR3 is 14 residues long. Germline assignment: CDR1 SGDLS and CDR2 YYNGEE. The CDR3 loop is CASGERGGSGELFF. As DNA, the CDR3 is TGTGCCAGCGGAGAGCGGGGGGGGTCCGGGGAGCTGTTTTTT.

The rearrangement joins TRBV7-9 to TRBJ2-5; the D is unclear. There are 15 residues in the CDR3. Trimming pared 1 base from V and 3 bases from J, leaving 12 bases between. Germline CDR1 is SEHNR and CDR2 is FQNEAQ (reference sequence). Written as DNA, the CDR3 is TGTGCCAGCAGCTTAGACGGGTCCGAAGAAGAGACCCAGTACTTC. This gives the protein CASSLDGSEEETQYF.

The table lists this clonotype with many counts. CDR3 in amino acids: CAISPSGEGNTEAFF. The DNA of the CDR3 is TGTGCCATCAGTCCCTCAGGGGAAGGGAACACTGAAGCTTTCTTT. J is TRBJ1-1 and V is TRBV10-3, with D tentatively TRBD1 (6 bases). V was clipped by 5 bases and J by 1 base, with 14 bases between them. CDR3 length equals 15 residues. Germline V gene data show CDR1 as ENHRY and CDR2 as SYGVKD.

Ten or more counts support this clonotype. The chain joins TRBV7-9 to TRBJ1-2, with TRBD1 matching 11 bases. The CDR3 loop spans 14 amino acids. After removal of 5 bases from V and 8 bases from J, the junction contained 7 bases not matched to a gene. CDR1 is SEHNR, CDR2 FQNEAQ, per germline (reference sequence). For the CDR3, the DNA is TGTGCCAGCAGCAGGGGGACAGGGGGACACGGCTACACCTTC. It yields the protein CASSRGTGGHGYTF.

J is TRBJ2-5 and V is TRBV24-1, with 14 bases fitting TRBD2. Germline CDR1 and CDR2: KGHDR and SFDVKD. The length of the CDR3 is 17 residues. After removal of 3 bases from V and 4 bases from J, the junction contained 6 bases not matched to a gene. CDR3 DNA: TGTGCCACCAGTGATGGGACTAGCGGGAGTAGACGAGAGACCCAGTACTTC. Protein product: CATSDGTSGSRRETQYF.

Ten or more counts support this clonotype. This rearrangement joins TRBV20-1 to TRBJ2-7; 9 nucleotides agree with TRBD1. This CDR3 has 16 residues. V was pared by 5 bases and J by 4 bases, with 15 bases of the junction left unmatched. CDR1 is DFQATT, CDR2 SNEGSKA, per germline (reference sequence). The CDR3 here is CSARIAAGTGSYEQYF. The CDR3 bases are TGCAGTGCTCGTATAGCGGCCGGGACAGGGAGTTACGAGCAGTACTTC.

This clonotype was detected once. The junction differs from germline at one of its ends, possibly a read error. The gene calls are TRBV5-1 and TRBJ2-6, with 9 bases fitting TRBD1. Germline assignment: CDR1 SGHRS and CDR2 YFSETQ. The CDR3 is made up of 14 amino acids. For the CDR3, the DNA is TGCGCCAGCAGCTTGGCCACAGGGGGCTTCGCTGAAGCTTTC. Translating it yields CASSLATGGFAEAF.

In this sample, this clonotype turned up once. The CDR3 here is CASSPPITGKETQYF. The DNA of the CDR3 is TGTGCCAGCTCACCACCGATTACAGGGAAAGAGACCCAGTACTTC. The chain carries TRBV18 and TRBJ2-5, with a tentative D call TRBD1 (6 bases). Trimming cost V 0 bases and J 3 bases, with 11 bases left between them. This CDR3 comprises 15 residues. CDR1 is KGHSH, CDR2 LQKENI, per germline.

With respect to this clonotype: The limits of the CDR3 on the DNA are not certain, so only TCRdb's listed CDR3 is given. V is TRBV6-1 and J is TRBJ1-4; TRBD1 was called by the table and not checked on the DNA. Germline V gene sequence: CDR1 MNHNS, CDR2 SASEGT. The CDR3 adds up to 13 amino acids, both ends counted. CDR3: CASKLDSMKNCFF.

In the case of this clonotype: A much larger clone differs by one base, so this may be a read error. Because the CDR3 is missing its conserved closing phenylalanine or tryptophan, this is likely a read error. V gene TRBV20-1 combines with J gene TRBJ1-1; D is ambiguous. The CDR3 sequence is 12 residues long. Germline loops: CDR1 DFQATT, CDR2 SNEGSKA (reference sequence). V lost 3 bases, J lost 1 base, and 6 bases lay in between. CDR3 DNA sequence: TGCAGTGCTAGGGGCAAGAACACTGAAGCTTTCTCT. It codes for CSARGKNTEAFS.

This chain joins TRBV4-3 and TRBJ2-7, with D hard to call. From germline, CDR1 is LGHNA and CDR2 YSLEER. CDR3 length: 11 residues. Trimming took 0 bases from V and 10 from J, leaving 7 bases between them. CDR3 residues: CASSQDRAQYF. Here the CDR3 DNA reads TGCGCCAGCAGCCAAGATCGGGCACAGTACTTC.

This clonotype was observed a handful of times. The chain uses TRBV5-4 and TRBJ2-2; TRBD1 matches at 10 bases. Trimming removed 4 bases from V and 7 bases from J; junction bases left unmatched: 10. Germline assignment: CDR1 SGHNT and CDR2 YYREEE (reference sequence). The CDR3 is made up of 16 amino acids. Here the CDR3 DNA reads TGTGCCAGCAGCCTAAAAGGACAGGGGGGTGACGGGGAGCTGTTTTTT. Protein product: CASSLKGQGGDGELFF.

This clonotype was observed many times. J is TRBJ1-2 and V is TRBV20-1; no definite D call. CDR3 length: 16 residues. CDR1 and CDR2 from the germline V gene are DFQATT and SNEGSKA (reference sequence). Trimming stripped 0 bases from V and 0 bases from J, with 14 bases between. CDR3 protein: CSARDLWTATNYGYTF. Here the CDR3 DNA reads TGCAGTGCTAGAGATCTATGGACCGCTACTAACTATGGCTACACCTTC.

This clonotype was recorded at least ten times. The chain combines TRBV20-1 with TRBJ2-7; 12 nucleotides align to TRBD2. Germline CDR1 DFQATT, CDR2 SNEGSKA (reference sequence). Unmatched junction bases numbered 12, after V lost 5 bases and J lost 7 bases. This CDR3 region has 15 residues. The CDR3, as DNA: TGCAGTGCTGCCCCACCTAGCGGGGGGGCAGGAGAGCAGTACTTC. Amino acid sequence: CSAAPPSGGAGEQYF.

The V gene is TRBV7-9, the J gene TRBJ1-1, with TRBD1 as a possible D gene (6 bases). CDR1 SEHNR and CDR2 FQNEAQ come from the germline V gene (reference sequence). The ends were cut back, 1 base at V and 7 bases at J, with 10 bases in the middle. The CDR3 is made up of 13 amino acids. This CDR3 is CASSLGRGGEAFF. The CDR3 DNA follows: TGTGCCAGCAGCTTAGGCAGGGGAGGTGAAGCTTTCTTT.

Concerning this clonotype: A much bigger clone sits one base away, suggesting this may be a read error. This chain links TRBV5-1 with TRBJ1-1; D remains unclear. Per germline, CDR1 SGHRS and CDR2 YFSETQ. The CDR3 sequence is 14 residues long. The CDR3 DNA reads as TGCGCCAGCAGACTCGACGGGTTGAACACTGGAGCTTTCTTT. It specifies CASRLDGLNTGAFF.

The chain links TRBV7-9 to TRBJ2-7; 9 bases map to TRBD2. CDR3 length: 16 residues. The trim removed 8 bases at V and 0 bases at J, leaving 11 bases unmatched. The germline gives CDR1 SEHNR, CDR2 FQNEAQ (reference sequence). CDR3 residues: CASGLAGEWSSYEQYF. The DNA for the CDR3 is TGTGCCAGCGGGTTAGCGGGGGAGTGGAGCTCCTACGAGCAGTACTTC. The entire variable domain, with the rest obtained from reference TRBV7-9 and TRBJ2-7, is as follows: DTGVSQNPRHKITKRGQNVTFRCDPISEHNRLYWYRQTLGQGPEFLTYFQNEAQLEKSRLLSDRFSAERPKGSFSTLEIQRTEQGDSAMYLCASGLAGEWSSYEQYFGPGTRLTVT.

This clonotype was counted many times. V and J are TRBV29-1 and TRBJ2-6, with no clear D. Germline CDR1 and CDR2: SQVTM and ANQGSEA. The CDR3 is 14 residues long. V was pared by 5 bases and J by 0 bases, with 8 bases between. CDR3 sequence (DNA): TGCAGCGTTCCGGTTGGCTCTGGGGCCAACGTCCTGACTTTC. Residues: CSVPVGSGANVLTF.

There are many counts of this clonotype. V and J are TRBV4-1 and TRBJ1-6; D uncertain. Germline CDR1 reads MGHRA; CDR2 reads YSYEKL. The V and J ends lost 1 base and 7 bases respectively, with 8 bases between them. CDR3 size: 14 residues. Here the CDR3 reads CASSQVAVNSPLHF. In DNA form, the CDR3 reads TGCGCCAGCAGCCAAGTCGCTGTCAATTCACCCCTCCACTTT.

The gene calls are TRBV2 and TRBJ1-2; tentative D call: TRBD1 (6 bases). The V gene lost 8 bases and the J gene lost 4 bases, with 17 bases spanning the gap. Germline V gene sequence: CDR1 SNHLY, CDR2 FYNNEI. This CDR3 is 14 amino acids long. The CDR3 loop reads CASYGGAKGYGYTF. The CDR3 nucleotides read TGTGCCAGCTACGGGGGCGCGAAGGGCTATGGCTACACCTTC.

The rearrangement links TRBV20-1 to TRBJ2-3, with 10 bases aligning to TRBD2. J gave up 5 bases and V 1 base, and 9 bases lay outside the gene matches. Germline-derived CDR1 and CDR2 are DFQATT and SNEGSKA (reference sequence). The CDR3 sequence is 16 residues long. CDR3 sequence: CSARGASGSRGDTQYF. CDR3 nucleotides: TGCAGTGCTAGAGGGGCTAGCGGGAGTAGGGGAGATACGCAGTATTTT.

This clonotype showed up many times. V usage is TRBV7-3 and J usage is TRBJ2-6, with 11 positions matching TRBD1. The CDR3 sequence is 17 residues long. Germline values: CDR1 SGHTA, CDR2 FQGTGA. With V trimmed by 5 bases and J by 4 bases, 7 bases remained unmatched. The CDR3 DNA sequence: TGTGCCAGCAGCCCACTGGACAGGGGGCGGGGGGCCAACGTCCTGACTTTC. As protein: CASSPLDRGRGANVLTF. Filled out from reference TRBV7-3 and TRBJ2-6, the complete variable domain reads GAGVSQTPSNKVTEKGKYVELRCDPISGHTALYWYRQSLGQGPEFLIYFQGTGAADDSGLPNDRFFAVRPEGSVSTLKIQRTERGDSAVYLCASSPLDRGRGANVLTFGAGSRLTVL.

On this clonotype: No conserved phenylalanine or tryptophan is present at the end of the CDR3, so a read error is the likely explanation. Because the CDR3's place on the DNA is in doubt, the DNA is left out and the CDR3 is given as listed by TCRdb. J is TRBJ2-6 and V is TRBV9; no DNA check was done on the table's D call, TRBD1. Germline CDR1 and CDR2: SGDLS and YYNGEE. The CDR3 is 18 residues long, ends included. CDR3 in amino acids: CASSLRTGISSGANVLTL.

The chain links TRBV16 to TRBJ1-4; 7 nucleotides match TRBD1. This CDR3 has 17 amino acids. The V gene's germline CDR1 is KGHSY and CDR2 FQNENV. The V and J ends lost 0 bases and 4 bases, in that order; junction bases with no gene match: 8. The DNA for the CDR3 is TGTGCCAGCAGCCAATCAGGGCCCGGGACAGTTAATGAAAAACTGTTTTTT. It encodes CASSQSGPGTVNEKLFF.

CDR3 in DNA: TGTGCCGGCGGCTCGGGACAGGGGGCGAGGGGCTACACCTTC. It encodes CAGGSGQGARGYTF. This chain joins TRBV28 and TRBJ1-2, with TRBD1 matching over 12 bases. The V gene end was trimmed by 11 bases and the J gene end by 8 bases; junction bases not matched to a gene: 12. The CDR3 consists of 14 residues. Germline V gene lookup returns CDR1 MDHEN and CDR2 SYDVKM.

The V and J genes are TRBV19 and TRBJ1-1; D is perhaps TRBD1 (6 bases). The CDR3 contains 15 residues. Germline CDR1 LNHDA, CDR2 SQIVND (reference sequence). V lost 8 bases, J lost 3 bases, and 19 bases lay in between. The CDR3 DNA sequence: TGTGCCAGTTGGTCAGGGGCATTTTTGGACACTGAAGCTTTCTTT. This translates into CASWSGAFLDTEAFF.